A single sample is the source of the 21 T cell receptor beta chains below, sequenced in a study of T-cell memory formation after mild COVID-19. TCRdb itself ran the 5' RACE reads through MiXCR, one entry per CDR3 protein. The data contain 360,000 or so distinct CDR3 sequences, 25% to 30% of them seen just once; the ten biggest clones take up approximately 12%. Sequencing input: PBMCs or a T cell subset sorted from them (not recorded which). All receptors come from an adult woman who had mild COVID-19 (a few samples of this study predate the infection). Cell type and time point are not known.

The V call is TRBV5-4, the J call TRBJ2-4; no clear D gene. This CDR3 region has 11 residues. V was cut by 3 bases and J by 5 bases, with 3 bases left in between. Germline V gene data show CDR1 as SGHNT and CDR2 as YYREEE (reference sequence). Here the CDR3 reads CASSSQNIQYF. In nucleotides, the CDR3 is TGTGCCAGCAGCTCTCAAAACATTCAGTACTTC.

This clonotype was seen repeatedly, ten times or more. This sequence joins TRBV7-8 and TRBJ1-2; D remains unclear. The CDR3 has 18 residues. Per the germline V gene, CDR1 is SGHVS and CDR2 is FQNEAQ. Trimming cost V 1 base and J 0 bases, with 18 bases left between them. The DNA for the CDR3 is TGTGCCAGCAGCTTAGATCTTTTGCGGGCCCACTCTAACTATGGCTACACCTTC. Its protein product is CASSLDLLRAHSNYGYTF.

The V gene is TRBV9, the J gene TRBJ2-1; D assignment may be TRBD1 or TRBD2 (5 bases each). The germline CDR1 and CDR2 sequences are SGDLS and YYNGEE. With 4 bases removed from V and 2 bases from J, the gap between germline ends came to 16 bases. The CDR3 is 16 amino acids. CDR3 nucleotides: TGTGCCAGCAGCCCTTTGGGGGAGTGGACCTACAATGAGCAGTTCTTC. This encodes CASSPLGEWTYNEQFF. Filled out from reference TRBV9 and TRBJ2-1, the complete variable domain reads DSGVTQTPKHLITATGQRVTLRCSPRSGDLSVYWYQQSLDQGLQFLIQYYNGEERAKGNILERFSAQQFPDLHSELNLSSLELGDSALYFCASSPLGEWTYNEQFFGPGTRLTVL.

The rearrangement links TRBV24-1 to TRBJ2-7; tentative D call: TRBD1 (6 bases). The CDR3 spans 12 residues. Per germline, CDR1 KGHDR and CDR2 SFDVKD. V shed 10 bases and J shed 5 bases, with 14 bases lying between them. The CDR3 protein is CATSGASHEQYF. Written as DNA, the CDR3 is TGTGCCACGTCAGGGGCGTCCCACGAGCAGTACTTC.

J is TRBJ2-5 and V is TRBV5-5, with unresolved D. CDR3 length: 15 residues. V was pared by 4 bases and J by 4 bases, with 17 bases between. Germline CDR1 reads SGHKS; CDR2 reads YYEKEE (reference sequence). The CDR3 nucleotides read TGTGCCAGCAGCCAGACGCTCTTGGATCCAGAGACCCAGTACTTC. Protein product: CASSQTLLDPETQYF. Looking up the rest from reference TRBV5-5 and TRBJ2-5 gives the full variable domain: DAGVTQSPTHLIKTRGQQVTLRCSPISGHKSVSWYQQVLGQGPQFIFQYYEKEERGRGNFPDRFSARQFPNYSSELNVNALLLGDSALYLCASSQTLLDPETQYFGPGTRLLVL.

The chain couples TRBV12-3 or TRBV12-4 to TRBJ2-1, with 11 bases that match TRBD1. Unmatched junction bases numbered 5, after V lost 6 bases and J lost 4 bases. CDR3 length: 15 amino acids. The CDR3 DNA reads TGTGCCAGCAGCCGGACAGGGGGCGCGTACAATGAGCAGTTCTTC. It codes for CASSRTGGAYNEQFF.

This clonotype was observed a handful of times. The chain has TRBV5-5 and TRBJ2-7; 10 nucleotides match TRBD1. Unmatched junction bases numbered 7, after V lost 3 bases and J lost 1 base. CDR1 and CDR2 (germline): SGHKS, YYEKEE (reference sequence). The CDR3 length is 16 residues. The CDR3 is CASSWGTGEGSYEQYF. Written as DNA, the CDR3 is TGTGCCAGCAGCTGGGGGACAGGGGAGGGATCCTACGAGCAGTACTTC.

The chain couples TRBV29-1 to TRBJ1-1, with a weak D call TRBD1 (5 bases). CDR3 size: 11 residues. Germline values: CDR1 SQVTM, CDR2 ANQGSEA. V lost 5 bases to trimming and J lost 3 bases, with 7 bases between them. DNA for the CDR3: TGCAGCGTTAAGGGGTACACTGAAGCTTTCTTT. Translated, it gives CSVKGYTEAFF.

The genes are TRBV9 and TRBJ2-7, with TRBD2 matching over 7 bases. This CDR3 is built from 15 residues. CDR1 is SGDLS and CDR2 is YYNGEE in the germline V gene. The J segment lost 4 bases and the V segment lost 4 bases, leaving 11 bases of the junction unmatched. CDR3: CASSPGAGEGYEQYF. As DNA, the CDR3 is TGTGCCAGCAGCCCCGGGGCTGGGGAGGGGTACGAGCAGTACTTC.

This clonotype was detected a few times. The rearrangement joins TRBV7-2 to TRBJ1-4, with 7 bases identical to TRBD1. The CDR3 has 16 residues. With 5 bases clipped from V and 8 bases from J, the junction kept 14 bases outside the gene matches. Germline CDR1 reads SGHTA; CDR2 reads FQGNSA. CDR3 coding DNA: TGTGCCAGCAGCCCGGTAACCGGCAGGGGGGGCGAAAAACTGTTTTTT. This codes for CASSPVTGRGGEKLFF.

This clonotype occurred a few times. The chain couples TRBV20-1 to TRBJ1-6; the match to TRBD1 covers 7 bases. The germline V gene has CDR1 DFQATT and CDR2 SNEGSKA (reference sequence). J gave up 5 bases and V 5 bases, and 9 bases lay outside the gene matches. The CDR3 totals 15 residues. The CDR3 reads CSAPRGTADNSPLHF. In DNA form, the CDR3 reads TGCAGTGCTCCGAGAGGGACAGCTGATAATTCACCCCTCCACTTT.

J is TRBJ2-7 and V is TRBV29-1; D possibly corresponds to TRBD1 (5 bases). V was shortened by 6 bases and J by 0 bases, with 9 bases between the two germline ends. Germline CDR1 SQVTM, CDR2 ANQGSEA. The CDR3 consists of 12 residues. CDR3 sequence reads: CSVQDGSYEQYF. The CDR3 coding sequence is TGCAGCGTACAGGACGGCTCCTACGAGCAGTACTTC.

The chain joins TRBV29-1 to TRBJ1-5; D possibly corresponds to TRBD1 (6 bases). V gave up 4 bases and J gave up 3 bases, with 10 bases separating them. CDR1 and CDR2 from the germline V gene are SQVTM and ANQGSEA. There are 13 residues in the CDR3. CDR3 protein: CSVGVGANQPQHF. The CDR3 nucleotides are TGCAGCGTTGGGGTGGGGGCCAATCAGCCCCAGCATTTT.

This clonotype appeared a few times. This chain joins TRBV7-8 and TRBJ1-1; TRBD1 aligns across 7 bases. The CDR3 sequence is 14 residues long. Germline trimming cut 4 bases from V and 5 bases from J; bases unmatched to any gene: 7. Looked up from germline, CDR1 is SGHVS and CDR2 is FQNEAQ. The CDR3 DNA is TGTGCCAGCAGCTCGTCCCGGGACAGAACTGAAGCTTTCTTT. Amino acids: CASSSSRDRTEAFF.

There are a few counts of this clonotype. The rearrangement uses TRBV5-1 and TRBJ2-2; no definite D call. This CDR3 spans 14 amino acids. Germline V gene sequence: CDR1 SGHRS, CDR2 YFSETQ. Trimming left V 7 bases short and J 4 bases short, with 14 bases between. CDR3 coding DNA: TGCGCCAGCCTGCTCGCGGTGGGCACCGGGGAGCTGTTTTTT. This codes for CASLLAVGTGELFF.

The genes are TRBV5-1 and TRBJ2-2, with 7 bases matching TRBD2. CDR1 and CDR2 (germline): SGHRS, YFSETQ. The CDR3 extends over 16 amino acids. J was trimmed by 6 bases and V by 1 base; bases with no gene match: 9. For the CDR3, the DNA is TGCGCCAGCAGCTTGACCAGCGGGGCTATACCCGGGGAGCTGTTTTTT. Protein sequence: CASSLTSGAIPGELFF. The complete variable domain, with remaining parts taken from reference TRBV5-1 and TRBJ2-2, reads KAGVTQTPRYLIKTRGQQVTLSCSPISGHRSVSWYQQTPGQGLQFLFEYFSETQRNKGNFPGRFSGRQFSNSRSEMNVSTLELGDSALYLCASSLTSGAIPGELFFGEGSRLTVL.

This sequence joins TRBV27 and TRBJ1-6; D call uncertain. CDR1 and CDR2 from the germline V gene are MNHEY and SMNVEV (reference sequence). This CDR3 comprises 13 residues. V was pared by 8 bases and J by 9 bases, with 14 bases between. The CDR3, as DNA: TGTGCCAGCCTAAGGGCGTGGGGTTCACCCCTCCACTTT. Protein sequence: CASLRAWGSPLHF.

The sample holds a few counts of this clonotype. CDR3 protein: CASPAPQEAYEQYF. In nucleotides, the CDR3 is TGCGCCAGCCCCGCGCCCCAGGAAGCCTACGAGCAGTACTTC. The genes are TRBV4-1 and TRBJ2-7; D remains unclear. This CDR3 is 14 amino acids long. Trimming pared 8 bases from V and 2 bases from J, leaving 16 bases between. Germline loops: CDR1 MGHRA, CDR2 YSYEKL.

The CDR3 sequence is CAWSVPAGAPGAFF. The CDR3 DNA reads TGTGCCTGGAGTGTACCGGCGGGGGCCCCCGGAGCTTTCTTT. The rearrangement links TRBV30 to TRBJ1-1; perhaps TRBD1 as D (6 bases). The CDR3 extends over 14 amino acids. Deletions cut 0 bases from V and 10 bases from J, with 18 bases between. Germline CDR1 reads GTSNPN; CDR2 reads SVGIG (reference sequence). Full variable domain (remainder filled in from reference TRBV30 and TRBJ1-1): SQTIHQWPATLVQPVGSPLSLECTVEGTSNPNLYWYRQAAGRGLQLLFYSVGIGQISSEVPQNLSASRPQDRQFILSSKKLLLSDSGFYLCAWSVPAGAPGAFFGQGTRLTVV.

The J gene is TRBJ1-1, the V gene TRBV24-1, with 8 bases identical to TRBD1. This CDR3 is built from 14 residues. After removal of 7 bases from V and 0 bases from J, the junction contained 3 bases not matched to a gene. CDR1 and CDR2 from the germline V gene are KGHDR and SFDVKD. The CDR3 loop is CATRTGDLNTEAFF. Written as DNA, the CDR3 is TGTGCCACCAGGACAGGGGACCTGAACACTGAAGCTTTCTTT.

This clonotype was counted only a few times. The V gene is TRBV5-1, the J gene TRBJ2-7; perhaps D is TRBD1 or TRBD2 (6 bases each). With 6 bases removed from V and 7 bases from J, the gap between germline ends came to 14 bases. The CDR3 runs to 12 residues. The germline gives CDR1 SGHRS, CDR2 YFSETQ. In nucleotides, the CDR3 is TGCGCCAGCACGGGGGCTCTACGTGAGCAGTACTTC. This translates into CASTGALREQYF. The whole variable domain, filled in from reference TRBV5-1 and TRBJ2-7, reads KAGVTQTPRYLIKTRGQQVTLSCSPISGHRSVSWYQQTPGQGLQFLFEYFSETQRNKGNFPGRFSGRQFSNSRSEMNVSTLELGDSALYLCASTGALREQYFGPGTRLTVT.